This is a list of T cell receptor beta chains from one sample in a study of cytomegalovirus exposure and HLA in healthy donors. Only in-frame clones appear in the TCRdb table, and some are missing; sequencing was by immunoSEQ multiplex PCR. This table has about 56,000 clones, 85% to 95% appearing once. The sequencing input was PBMCs. The receptor source for this set is a woman between 18 and 29 years old in good health and CMV-seropositive. CDR3s include the opening cysteine and the closing phenylalanine or tryptophan. A D gene is named only where the DNA matches it firmly. Clone size is shown for a subset of rows, as once, few, many or a class of expanded clone.

clone size: -
J gene: TRBJ2-1
D gene: TRBD1
V gene: TRBV5-8
CDR3 protein: CASSSRRDRGINEQFF
CDR3 DNA: TGTGCCAGCAGCTCCAGGCGGGACAGGGGAATTAATGAGCAGTTCTTC

clone size: -
J gene: TRBJ2-3
D gene: TRBD2
V gene: TRBV9
CDR3 protein: CASGGVGWDTQYF
CDR3 DNA: TGTGCGAGCGGGGGCGTCGGGTGGGATACGCAGTATTTT

clone size: -
J gene: TRBJ1-3
D gene: -
V gene: TRBV2
CDR3 protein: CASSGSRNTIYF
CDR3 DNA: TGTGCCAGCAGCGGGTCAAGAAACACCATATATTTT

clone size: -
J gene: TRBJ2-7
D gene: TRBD2
V gene: TRBV7-2
CDR3 protein: CASSRGGLAGVDEQYF
CDR3 DNA: TGTGCCAGCAGCCGGGGTGGGCTAGCGGGGGTCGACGAGCAGTACTTC

clone size: -
J gene: TRBJ2-1
D gene: TRBD2
V gene: TRBV27
CDR3 protein: CASTILAGGLHNEQFF
CDR3 DNA: TGTGCCAGCACCATACTAGCGGGGGGACTGCACAATGAGCAGTTCTTC

clone size: once
J gene: TRBJ1-4
D gene: -
V gene: TRBV27
CDR3 protein: CASSLLSTNEKLFF
CDR3 DNA: TGTGCCAGCAGTCTATTATCAACTAATGAAAAACTGTTTTTT

clone size: -
J gene: TRBJ1-5
D gene: -
V gene: TRBV19
CDR3 protein: CASMGGAQHF
CDR3 DNA: TGTGCCAGTATGGGGGGGGCCCAGCATTTT

clone size: -
J gene: TRBJ2-3
D gene: TRBD2
V gene: TRBV7-2
CDR3 protein: CASSNTRTSGGLNTQYF
CDR3 DNA: TGTGCCAGCAGCAATACGCGGACTAGCGGGGGTCTGAATACGCAGTATTTT

clone size: -
J gene: TRBJ1-1
D gene: -
V gene: TRBV16
CDR3 protein: CASSQSAANTEAFF
CDR3 DNA: TGTGCCAGCAGCCAATCAGCGGCTAACACTGAAGCTTTCTTT

clone size: -
J gene: TRBJ1-3
D gene: -
V gene: TRBV27
CDR3 protein: CASSLGPSGNTIYF
CDR3 DNA: TGTGCCAGCAGTTTAGGGCCGTCTGGAAACACCATATATTTT

clone size: -
J gene: TRBJ2-3
D gene: TRBD1
V gene: TRBV5-1
CDR3 protein: CASSRATGGTDTQYF
CDR3 DNA: TGCGCCAGCAGCAGAGCGACAGGGGGCACAGATACGCAGTATTTT

clone size: -
J gene: TRBJ2-3
D gene: -
V gene: TRBV7-9
CDR3 protein: CASSSLATDTQYF
CDR3 DNA: TGTGCCAGCAGCTCCCTAGCCACAGATACGCAGTATTTT

clone size: -
J gene: TRBJ2-5
D gene: TRBD1
V gene: TRBV5-1
CDR3 protein: CASRRTGSDQETQYF
CDR3 DNA: TGCGCCAGCAGGAGGACAGGGAGTGATCAAGAGACCCAGTACTTC

clone size: -
J gene: TRBJ2-1
D gene: -
V gene: TRBV27
CDR3 protein: CASSLAFAGGNEQFF
CDR3 DNA: TGTGCCAGCAGTTTAGCTTTCGCCGGGGGCAATGAGCAGTTCTTC

clone size: -
J gene: TRBJ1-2
D gene: -
V gene: TRBV2
CDR3 protein: CASRRRETPQWGYTF
CDR3 DNA: TGTGCCAGCCGTAGAAGGGAGACCCCTCAATGGGGCTACACCTTC

clone size: -
J gene: TRBJ1-2
D gene: -
V gene: TRBV5-4
CDR3 protein: CASSLGREGYGYTF
CDR3 DNA: TGTGCCAGCAGCTTGGGCAGGGAGGGCTATGGCTACACCTTC

clone size: -
J gene: TRBJ2-7
D gene: -
V gene: TRBV5-1
CDR3 protein: CASSLEVAGEQYF
CDR3 DNA: TGCGCCAGCAGCTTGGAGGTAGCAGGGGAGCAGTACTTC

clone size: -
J gene: TRBJ2-5
D gene: -
V gene: TRBV29-1
CDR3 protein: CSVRGTDHDETQYF
CDR3 DNA: TGCAGCGTTCGCGGGACAGATCACGACGAGACCCAGTACTTC

clone size: -
J gene: TRBJ1-4
D gene: TRBD1
V gene: TRBV19
CDR3 protein: CASTRQGLATNEKLFF
CDR3 DNA: TGTGCCAGTACCCGACAGGGGCTTGCAACTAATGAAAAACTGTTTTTT

clone size: -
J gene: TRBJ1-1
D gene: -
V gene: TRBV19
CDR3 protein: CASSPRDWGLGTEAFF
CDR3 DNA: TGTGCCAGTAGTCCCCGGGATTGGGGGCTCGGAACTGAAGCTTTCTTT

clone size: -
J gene: TRBJ2-3
D gene: -
V gene: TRBV10-1
CDR3 protein: CASSEVYTDTQYF
CDR3 DNA: TGCGCCAGCTCCGAGGTCTACACAGATACGCAGTATTTT

clone size: -
J gene: TRBJ2-3
D gene: TRBD2
V gene: TRBV6-5
CDR3 protein: CASSPGLGADTQYF
CDR3 DNA: TGTGCCAGCAGTCCGGGACTAGGGGCAGATACGCAGTATTTT

clone size: few
J gene: TRBJ2-3
D gene: TRBD2
V gene: TRBV6-4
CDR3 protein: CASSGTSGGTDTQYF
CDR3 DNA: TGTGCCAGCAGTGGGACTAGCGGGGGCACAGATACGCAGTATTTT